The rows below give T cell receptor beta chains drawn from one sample of a study. Each CDR3 protein is one row after TCRdb ran MiXCR on the RT-PCR reads. The sample carries about 680,000 distinct CDR3 sequences, more than 13% recorded once. Sequenced: memory CD4+ T cells from blood. Receptors originate from a female donor in good health, serving as a healthy control. Each CDR3 is given with its conserved first and last residue. Fields, in order: D gene, J gene, V gene, clone size, CDR3 protein, CDR3 DNA. A D gene is named only where the DNA matches it firmly. Size tells how often a clone was seen (once, few, many) or the class of an expanded clone, and some rows leave it out.

NA,TRBJ1-3,TRBV4-3,many,CASSPPGSSVSGNTIYF,TGCGCCAGCAGCCCTCCAGGTTCATCGGTCTCTGGAAACACCATATATTTT
NA,TRBJ2-7,TRBV7-9,many,CASSSTRWEQYF,TGTGCCAGCAGCTCGACTAGATGGGAGCAGTACTTC
TRBD2,TRBJ2-1,TRBV4-1,NA,CASSQDTREGGNEQFF,TGCGCCAGCAGCCAAGATACGAGGGAGGGTGGGAATGAGCAGTTCTTC
NA,TRBJ1-5,TRBV15,NA,CATSRDKSNQPQHF,TGTGCCACCAGCAGAGATAAAAGCAATCAGCCCCAGCATTTT
NA,TRBJ2-7,TRBV4-3,many,CASSHTGEATLSYEQYF,TGCGCCAGCAGCCACACGGGCGAGGCTACGTTGTCCTACGAGCAGTACTTC
NA,TRBJ2-3,TRBV6-2/TRBV6-3,NA,CASRPGPGRDTQYF,TGTGCCAGCAGGCCAGGGCCAGGGAGGGATACGCAGTATTTT
TRBD2,TRBJ2-5,TRBV20-1,NA,CSARDFRGRAGQETQYF,TGCAGTGCTAGAGATTTTCGCGGGAGGGCGGGCCAAGAGACCCAGTACTTC
NA,TRBJ1-2,TRBV20-1,few,CSARDMGGGTSNYGYTF,TGCAGTGCTAGAGATATGGGGGGGGGAACGTCTAACTATGGCTACACCTTC
NA,TRBJ2-3,TRBV5-1,few,CASSLLPGDSSTDTQYF,TGCGCCAGCAGCTTGCTACCCGGGGACTCTAGCACAGATACGCAGTATTTT
NA,TRBJ2-7,TRBV5-1,many,CASSFSESSYEQYF,TGCGCCAGCAGCTTTAGCGAGAGCTCCTACGAGCAGTACTTC
NA,TRBJ2-7,TRBV28,NA,CASSLPQVWREKYF,TGTGCCAGCAGTCTGCCCCAGGTGTGGCGCGAGAAGTACTTC
NA,TRBJ2-1,TRBV9,many,CASSKDGGGYNEQFF,TGTGCCAGCAGCAAGGACGGTGGTGGGTACAATGAGCAGTTCTTC
TRBD1,TRBJ2-2,TRBV5-1,few,CASSPTGDSGELFF,TGCGCCAGCAGCCCGACAGGGGATAGCGGGGAGCTGTTTTTT
NA,TRBJ2-7,TRBV25-1,NA,CASSESPGAGEQYF,TGTGCCAGCAGTGAATCACCGGGGGCGGGCGAGCAGTACTTC
TRBD2,TRBJ2-3,TRBV10-3,many,CATGRTSGEDTQYF,TGTGCCACTGGGAGGACTAGCGGGGAAGATACGCAGTATTTT
NA,TRBJ2-7,TRBV20-1,few,CSATPQEPGQYF,TGCAGTGCTACCCCACAGGAGCCGGGGCAGTACTTC
NA,TRBJ2-1,TRBV6-2/TRBV6-3,NA,CASRIQPNNEQFF,TGTGCCAGCAGAATACAGCCCAACAATGAGCAGTTCTTC
TRBD2,TRBJ2-1,TRBV6-1,few,CASSNPGGAGGIGEQFF,TGTGCCAGCAGCAACCCCGGGGGCGCGGGAGGGATTGGAGAGCAGTTCTTC
NA,TRBJ1-3,TRBV6-5,NA,CASSSPAMGGPNSGNTIYF,TGTGCCAGCAGTTCCCCTGCGATGGGGGGTCCGAACTCTGGAAACACCATATATTTT
NA,TRBJ2-5,TRBV20-1,many,CSASNPTGEETQYF,TGCAGTGCTAGCAACCCCACGGGTGAAGAGACCCAGTACTTC
NA,TRBJ1-1,TRBV20-1,NA,CSASDYSLLNTEAFF,TGCAGTGCTAGTGACTACAGCCTCTTGAACACTGAAGCTTTCTTT
NA,TRBJ2-7,TRBV20-1,NA,CSARDQGTGTLPYEQYF,TGCAGTGCTAGAGATCAGGGAACTGGGACACTCCCCTACGAGCAGTACTTC
TRBD1,TRBJ2-1,TRBV9,few,CASSVRTGGYNEQFF,TGTGCCAGCAGCGTAAGGACAGGGGGGTACAATGAGCAGTTCTTC
TRBD1,TRBJ1-5,TRBV10-3,many,CAISITGGKGNQPQHF,TGTGCCATCAGTATAACAGGGGGCAAGGGGAATCAGCCCCAGCATTTT
NA,TRBJ1-2,TRBV20-1,few,CSERNGYTF,TGCAGCGAAAGGAATGGCTACACCTTC
NA,TRBJ1-3,TRBV27,few,CASSFSGPRNTIYF,TGTGCCAGCAGTTTTTCAGGTCCTCGAAACACCATATATTTT
NA,TRBJ2-1,TRBV10-3,NA,CAISDHEGSSYNEQFF,TGTGCCATCAGTGATCATGAGGGCAGCTCCTACAATGAGCAGTTCTTC
TRBD2,TRBJ2-3,TRBV20-1,few,CSARDADSGTDTQYF,TGCAGTGCTAGAGATGCAGATAGCGGGACAGATACGCAGTATTTT
TRBD2,TRBJ2-1,TRBV20-1,NA,CSARDRTRASGTYNEQFF,TGCAGTGCTAGAGATAGGACGAGGGCTAGCGGGACTTACAATGAGCAGTTCTTC
NA,TRBJ2-4,TRBV28,few,CASSLSGVPVQYF,TGTGCCAGCAGTTTATCAGGGGTTCCCGTTCAGTACTTC
NA,TRBJ2-1,TRBV6-6,NA,CASSLTQNNEQFF,TGTGCCAGCAGCCTAACACAGAACAATGAGCAGTTCTTC
NA,TRBJ1-2,TRBV7-2,NA,CASSFSGYTF,TGTGCCAGCAGCTTCAGTGGCTACACCTTC
TRBD2,TRBJ2-7,TRBV7-2,few,CASSFLAEPFYEQYF,TGTGCCAGCAGTTTCCTAGCGGAGCCCTTCTACGAGCAGTACTTC
NA,TRBJ2-7,TRBV20-1,NA,CSATATREEQYF,TGCAGTGCTACCGCGACTAGAGAAGAGCAGTACTTC
TRBD1,TRBJ1-3,TRBV27,few,CASSLNGRGAKGGNTIYF,TGTGCCAGCAGTTTAAATGGCAGGGGGGCGAAGGGTGGAAACACCATATATTTT
NA,TRBJ1-5,TRBV2,NA,CASSPQGGLTNQPQHF,TGTGCCAGCAGCCCCCAAGGGGGACTTACTAATCAGCCCCAGCATTTT
NA,TRBJ1-2,TRBV18,few,CASSPGSDQFSGYTF,TGTGCCAGCTCACCGGGATCCGACCAATTCTCCGGCTACACCTTC
NA,TRBJ1-1,TRBV7-9,few,CASSFSLWTEAFF,TGTGCCAGCAGCTTTTCTTTATGGACTGAAGCTTTCTTT
TRBD1,TRBJ1-5,TRBV28,NA,CASASGQGDQPQHF,TGTGCCAGCGCTAGCGGACAGGGAGATCAGCCCCAGCATTTT
NA,TRBJ2-5,TRBV2,NA,CAASRSREETQYF,TGTGCCGCCTCCCGAAGCCGGGAAGAGACCCAGTACTTC
NA,TRBJ1-5,TRBV18,NA,CASSTANQPQHF,TGTGCCAGCTCGACAGCAAATCAGCCCCAGCATTTT
NA,TRBJ1-1,TRBV29-1,NA,CSVGGATSEMNTEAFF,TGCAGCGTGGGGGGGGCCACTTCGGAAATGAACACTGAAGCTTTCTTT
TRBD1,TRBJ1-6,TRBV12-3/TRBV12-4,few,CASSLEGQNSPLHF,TGTGCCAGCAGTTTAGAGGGACAGAATTCACCCCTCCACTTT
TRBD2,TRBJ2-3,TRBV7-9,NA,CASSFISGSTDTQYF,TGTGCCAGCAGCTTTATTAGCGGGAGCACAGATACGCAGTATTTT
TRBD1,TRBJ2-7,TRBV3-1,many,CASSHRQGNSYEQYF,TGTGCCAGCAGCCATAGACAGGGTAACTCCTACGAGCAGTACTTC
TRBD2,TRBJ2-5,TRBV29-1,many,CSVGGLAGGLETQYF,TGCAGCGTTGGGGGCCTAGCGGGAGGGCTAGAGACCCAGTACTTC
NA,TRBJ2-1,TRBV5-1,NA,CASLHREAYNEQFF,TGCGCCAGCCTTCACAGGGAAGCATACAATGAGCAGTTCTTC
NA,TRBJ2-2,TRBV30,NA,CAWSGTNTGELFF,TGTGCCTGGAGTGGAACCAACACCGGGGAGCTGTTTTTT
TRBD2,TRBJ2-1,TRBV28,few,CASRRTSGTLKFF,TGTGCCAGCAGGAGGACTAGCGGGACCTTGAAGTTCTTC
NA,TRBJ1-3,TRBV5-1,many,CASSYGSATGNTIYF,TGCGCCAGCAGCTATGGGTCCGCCACTGGAAACACCATATATTTT
NA,TRBJ1-1,TRBV4-3,NA,CASSPRGGYGMAFF,TGCGCCAGCAGCCCCAGGGGCGGCTATGGGATGGCTTTCTTT
TRBD1,TRBJ2-5,TRBV7-8,NA,CASSFETGIRETQYF,TGTGCCAGCAGCTTTGAGACAGGGATCAGGGAGACCCAGTACTTC
NA,TRBJ1-1,TRBV6-1,few,CASREPAQLMNTEAFF,TGTGCCAGCAGGGAGCCGGCACAGTTAATGAACACTGAAGCTTTCTTT
NA,TRBJ2-7,TRBV5-6,many,CASSFGPSSVSYEQYF,TGTGCCAGCAGCTTCGGTCCATCTAGCGTCTCCTACGAGCAGTACTTC
NA,TRBJ1-1,TRBV5-1,few,CASSDTGKAFF,TGCGCCAGCAGCGACACAGGGAAAGCTTTCTTT
NA,TRBJ2-5,TRBV5-1,NA,CASSLAFEAQETQYF,TGCGCCAGCAGCTTGGCCTTTGAAGCGCAAGAGACCCAGTACTTC
NA,TRBJ2-3,TRBV10-3,NA,CAISVASKSSDTQYF,TGTGCCATCAGTGTAGCTAGCAAGAGTTCAGATACGCAGTATTTT
TRBD2,TRBJ2-1,TRBV9,few,CASSRGVSSGRIDEQFF,TGTGCCAGCAGCCGAGGGGTCTCTAGCGGGAGGATCGATGAGCAGTTCTTC
TRBD1,TRBJ2-5,TRBV24-1,few,CATSPPGTGGWETQYF,TGTGCCACCAGTCCTCCAGGGACAGGGGGTTGGGAGACCCAGTACTTC